This T cell receptor (beta chain) appears in the sequencing data of a study of T cell changes during pregnancy in multiple sclerosis. Measured with immunoSEQ multiplex PCR; TCRdb has only the in-frame clones, and not every one. Altogether roughly 31,000 clones are present, more than 80% being singletons, with the ten largest covering around 0.71%. Between the trimmed V and J ends, which lost 3 bases and 2 bases, there was a span of 11 bases. This CDR3 is built from 14 residues. Germline CDR1 MDHEN, CDR2 SYDVKM. The receptor comes from a female donor with multiple sclerosis, enrolled in a pregnancy study. The V and J genes are TRBV28 and TRBJ2-7; D is unresolved. Sequencing used CD4+ T cells from peripheral blood mononuclear cells, obtained in the first trimester of pregnancy. The CDR3 DNA follows: TGTGCCAGCAGTTTTGTTCAGGTAACCTACGAGCAGTACTTC. The encoded protein is CASSFVQVTYEQYF.